The source of this T cell receptor (beta chain) is a study of T cell responses to AZD1222 COVID-19 vaccine. The CDR3 runs 17 residues. V was pared by 4 bases and J by 3 bases, with 7 bases of the junction left unmatched. Germline CDR1 reads SGHTA; CDR2 reads FQGNSA. Investigators merged groups given second doses at roughly 4 or roughly 12 weeks. Generated by immunoSEQ multiplex PCR, the TCRdb table keeps only in-frame clones and is missing some. This table has around 200,000 clones, 85% to 90% appearing once. The source of this sequence is an adult who received the AZD1222 COVID-19 vaccine. J is TRBJ2-7 and V is TRBV7-2; TRBD2 matches 15 bases. The material was peripheral blood, obtained 28 days after the second AZD1222 dose. CDR3 bases: TGTGCCAGCAGCTCCCGGGGACTAGCGGGAGGAAGCTACGAGCAGTACTTC. It yields the protein CASSSRGLAGGSYEQYF.